Listed below are T cell receptor beta chains from one sample, sequenced in a study of technical replicates of blood from a handful of donors. Profiling relied on immunoSEQ multiplex PCR, and the TCRdb table lists in-frame clones only, not all of them. The sample yields tens of thousands of clones, around 94% seen once. Sequencing input: T cells isolated from PBMCs. These receptors were collected from a human donor in good health. CDR3s include the opening cysteine and the closing phenylalanine or tryptophan. The D gene is left open where the match is weak. The size entry is marked missing in some rows and otherwise reads once, few, many or a size class.

abundance: .
d_gene: TRBD1
j_gene: TRBJ2-3
v_gene: TRBV2
CDR3nt: TGTGCCAGCAGTGAAGGGACAGGGACAGATACGCAGTATTTT
CDR3aa: CASSEGTGTDTQYF

abundance: .
d_gene: .
j_gene: TRBJ1-2
v_gene: TRBV10-1
CDR3nt: TGCGCCAGCAGGGAAAACAGGGAAGAGAATGGCTACACCTTC
CDR3aa: CASRENREENGYTF

abundance: .
d_gene: .
j_gene: TRBJ1-5
v_gene: TRBV27
CDR3nt: TGTGCCAGCAGTCTCGGGAGGGGGGGTAATCAGCCCCAGCATTTT
CDR3aa: CASSLGRGGNQPQHF

abundance: .
d_gene: .
j_gene: TRBJ2-7
v_gene: TRBV6-6
CDR3nt: TGTGCCAGCAGGACCGGGACCTACGAGCAGTACTTC
CDR3aa: CASRTGTYEQYF

abundance: .
d_gene: .
j_gene: TRBJ2-2
v_gene: TRBV11-3
CDR3nt: TGTGCCAGCAGCTTAAGTGCGGGCACCGGGGAGCTGTTTTTT
CDR3aa: CASSLSAGTGELFF

abundance: .
d_gene: .
j_gene: TRBJ1-4
v_gene: TRBV15
CDR3nt: TGTGCCACCAGCAGAGATGGGGGAGGCAATGAAAAACTGTTTTTT
CDR3aa: CATSRDGGGNEKLFF

abundance: .
d_gene: TRBD1
j_gene: TRBJ1-2
v_gene: TRBV9
CDR3nt: TGTGCCAGCAGCCTAAGGACCGGACAGGGAAACTATGGCTACACCTTC
CDR3aa: CASSLRTGQGNYGYTF

abundance: .
d_gene: .
j_gene: TRBJ2-5
v_gene: TRBV10-1
CDR3nt: TGCGCCAGCAGTGAGGATCCGTCGGGGACCCAGTACTTC
CDR3aa: CASSEDPSGTQYF

abundance: .
d_gene: TRBD1
j_gene: TRBJ2-7
v_gene: TRBV6-5
CDR3nt: TGTGCCAGCAGTCTTTCAGGGGGCGCTTACGAGCAGTACTTC
CDR3aa: CASSLSGGAYEQYF

abundance: .
d_gene: .
j_gene: TRBJ2-5
v_gene: TRBV19
CDR3nt: TGTGCCAGTAGTATAGGCGCCGTAGAGACCCAGTACTTC
CDR3aa: CASSIGAVETQYF

abundance: few
d_gene: .
j_gene: TRBJ1-5
v_gene: TRBV4-1
CDR3nt: TGCGCCAGCAGCCAAGATCATGTTCAGCCCCAGCATTTT
CDR3aa: CASSQDHVQPQHF

abundance: .
d_gene: TRBD1
j_gene: TRBJ2-7
v_gene: TRBV5-1
CDR3nt: TGCGCCAGCAGCTTTCAACAGGGGGCCTACGAGCAGTACTTC
CDR3aa: CASSFQQGAYEQYF

abundance: .
d_gene: TRBD1
j_gene: TRBJ2-7
v_gene: TRBV5-6
CDR3nt: TGTGCCAGCAGTTTCTCGAACAGGGGTCCCAACGAGCAGTACTTC
CDR3aa: CASSFSNRGPNEQYF

abundance: .
d_gene: .
j_gene: TRBJ2-1
v_gene: TRBV5-6
CDR3nt: TGTGCCAGCAGCTTGACAGGTTCCAATGAGCAGTTCTTC
CDR3aa: CASSLTGSNEQFF

abundance: .
d_gene: TRBD1
j_gene: TRBJ2-4
v_gene: TRBV11-1
CDR3nt: TGTGCCAGCAGCCTACCGGGACAGGGTAGGAACATTCAGTACTTC
CDR3aa: CASSLPGQGRNIQYF

abundance: .
d_gene: .
j_gene: TRBJ1-1
v_gene: TRBV10-3
CDR3nt: TGTGCCATCAGTGAGGGCCGGAACACTGAAGCTTTCTTT
CDR3aa: CAISEGRNTEAFF

abundance: .
d_gene: TRBD2
j_gene: TRBJ2-2
v_gene: TRBV19
CDR3nt: TGTGCCAGTAGTGACCGGGCCCGACTAGCGGGAACCACCGGGGAGCTGTTTTTT
CDR3aa: CASSDRARLAGTTGELFF

abundance: .
d_gene: TRBD1
j_gene: TRBJ2-5
v_gene: TRBV13
CDR3nt: TGTGCCAGCAGCGCCTCCGGGACAGGGAGAGAGACCCAGTACTTC
CDR3aa: CASSASGTGRETQYF

abundance: .
d_gene: TRBD1
j_gene: TRBJ1-1
v_gene: TRBV19
CDR3nt: TGTGCCACCCAGACAGGGACAGGCACTGAAGCTTTCTTT
CDR3aa: CATQTGTGTEAFF

abundance: .
d_gene: .
j_gene: TRBJ1-1
v_gene: TRBV7-8
CDR3nt: TGTGCCAGCAGCCTGGGACACCGAAGGAACACTGAAGCTTTCTTT
CDR3aa: CASSLGHRRNTEAFF